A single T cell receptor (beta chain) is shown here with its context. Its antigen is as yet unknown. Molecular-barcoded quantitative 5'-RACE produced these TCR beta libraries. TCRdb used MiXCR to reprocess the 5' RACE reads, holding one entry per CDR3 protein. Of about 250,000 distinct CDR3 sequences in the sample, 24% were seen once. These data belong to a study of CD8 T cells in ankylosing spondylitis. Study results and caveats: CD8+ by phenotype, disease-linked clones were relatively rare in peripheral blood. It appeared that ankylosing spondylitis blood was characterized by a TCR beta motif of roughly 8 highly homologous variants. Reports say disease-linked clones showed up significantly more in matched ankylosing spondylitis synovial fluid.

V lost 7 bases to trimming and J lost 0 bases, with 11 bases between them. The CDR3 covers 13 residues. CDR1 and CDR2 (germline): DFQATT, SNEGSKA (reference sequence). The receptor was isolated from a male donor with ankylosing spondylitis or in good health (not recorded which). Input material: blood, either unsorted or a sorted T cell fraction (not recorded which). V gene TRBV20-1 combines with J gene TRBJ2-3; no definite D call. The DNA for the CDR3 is TGCAGTGTCCCATCTCCGAGCACAGATACGCAGTATTTT. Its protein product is CSVPSPSTDTQYF.